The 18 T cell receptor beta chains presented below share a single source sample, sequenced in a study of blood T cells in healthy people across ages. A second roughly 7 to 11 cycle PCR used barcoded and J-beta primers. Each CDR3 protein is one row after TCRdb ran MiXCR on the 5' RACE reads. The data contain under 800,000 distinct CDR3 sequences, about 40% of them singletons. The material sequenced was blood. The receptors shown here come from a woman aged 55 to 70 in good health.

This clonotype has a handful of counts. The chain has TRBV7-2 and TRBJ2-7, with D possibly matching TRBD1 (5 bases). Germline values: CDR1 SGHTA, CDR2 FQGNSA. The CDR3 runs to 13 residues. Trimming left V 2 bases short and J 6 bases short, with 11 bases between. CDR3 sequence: CASSLLGVGEQYF. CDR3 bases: TGTGCCAGCAGCTTACTAGGGGTTGGCGAGCAGTACTTC.

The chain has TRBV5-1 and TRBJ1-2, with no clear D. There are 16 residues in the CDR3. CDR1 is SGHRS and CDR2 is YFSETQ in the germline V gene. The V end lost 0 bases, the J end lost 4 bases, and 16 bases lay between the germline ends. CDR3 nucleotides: TGCGCCAGCAGCTTGGCCTCTTTAGGACCGACCTATGGCTACACCTTC. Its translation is CASSLASLGPTYGYTF.

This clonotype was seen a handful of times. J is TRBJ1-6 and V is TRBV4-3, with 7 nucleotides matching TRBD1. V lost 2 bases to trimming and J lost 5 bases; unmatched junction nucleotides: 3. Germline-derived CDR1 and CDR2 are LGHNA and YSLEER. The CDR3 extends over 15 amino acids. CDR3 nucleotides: TGCGCCAGCAGCCAATTAGACAGGGATAATTCACCCCTCCACTTT. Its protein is CASSQLDRDNSPLHF.

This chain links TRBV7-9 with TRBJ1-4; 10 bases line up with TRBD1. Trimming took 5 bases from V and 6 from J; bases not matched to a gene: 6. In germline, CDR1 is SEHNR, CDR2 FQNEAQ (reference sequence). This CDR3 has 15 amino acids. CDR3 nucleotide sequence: TGTGCCAGCAGCCCTCCGGACAGGGGGTATGAAAAACTGTTTTTT. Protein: CASSPPDRGYEKLFF.

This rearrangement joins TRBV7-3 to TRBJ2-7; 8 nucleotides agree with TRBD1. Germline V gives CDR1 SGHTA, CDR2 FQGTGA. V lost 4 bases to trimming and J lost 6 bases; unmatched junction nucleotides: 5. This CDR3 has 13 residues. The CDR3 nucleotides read TGTGCCAGCAGCTCCCAGACAGGGGCCGAGCAGTACTTC. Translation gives CASSSQTGAEQYF.

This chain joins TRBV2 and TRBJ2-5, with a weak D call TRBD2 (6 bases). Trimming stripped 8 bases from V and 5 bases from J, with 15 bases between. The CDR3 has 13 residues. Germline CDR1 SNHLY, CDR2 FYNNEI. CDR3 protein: CASVREVGETQYF. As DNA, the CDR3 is TGTGCCAGCGTGAGGGAGGTCGGGGAGACCCAGTACTTC.

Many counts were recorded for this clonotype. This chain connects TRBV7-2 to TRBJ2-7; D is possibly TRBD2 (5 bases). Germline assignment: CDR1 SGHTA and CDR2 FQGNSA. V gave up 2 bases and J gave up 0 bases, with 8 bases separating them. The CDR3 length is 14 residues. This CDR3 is CASSLLGISYEQYF. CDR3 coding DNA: TGTGCCAGCAGCTTACTCGGGATCTCCTACGAGCAGTACTTC.

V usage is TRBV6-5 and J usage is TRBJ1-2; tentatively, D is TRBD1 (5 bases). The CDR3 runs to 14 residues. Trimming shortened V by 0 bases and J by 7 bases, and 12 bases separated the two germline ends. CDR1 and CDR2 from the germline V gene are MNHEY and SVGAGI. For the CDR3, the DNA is TGTGCCAGCAGTTACTCGATTGGGGGAGGTGGCTACACCTTC. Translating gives CASSYSIGGGGYTF.

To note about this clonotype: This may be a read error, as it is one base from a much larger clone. CDR3 protein: CSAMKGGTGSYEQYF. In DNA form, the CDR3 reads TGCAGTGCTATGAAGGGGGGAACGGGATCCTACGAGCAGTACTTC. V is TRBV20-1 and J is TRBJ2-7; D tentatively reads TRBD1 or TRBD2 (6 bases each). CDR1 and CDR2 (germline): DFQATT, SNEGSKA (reference sequence). CDR3 size: 15 residues. V gave up 4 bases and J gave up 1 base, with 17 bases separating them.

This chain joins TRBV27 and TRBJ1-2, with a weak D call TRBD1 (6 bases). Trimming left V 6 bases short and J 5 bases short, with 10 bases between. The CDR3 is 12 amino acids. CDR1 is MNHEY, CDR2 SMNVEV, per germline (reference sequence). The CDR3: CASRSQGYGYTF. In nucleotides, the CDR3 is TGTGCCAGCAGGTCACAGGGTTATGGCTACACCTTC.

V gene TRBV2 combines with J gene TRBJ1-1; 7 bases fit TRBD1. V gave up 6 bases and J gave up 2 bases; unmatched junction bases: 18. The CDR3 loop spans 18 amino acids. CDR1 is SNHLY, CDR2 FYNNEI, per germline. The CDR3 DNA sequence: TGTGCCAGCAGCGTCCCGACAGGGAAGATCTCGGGAAACACTGAAGCTTTCTTT. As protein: CASSVPTGKISGNTEAFF.

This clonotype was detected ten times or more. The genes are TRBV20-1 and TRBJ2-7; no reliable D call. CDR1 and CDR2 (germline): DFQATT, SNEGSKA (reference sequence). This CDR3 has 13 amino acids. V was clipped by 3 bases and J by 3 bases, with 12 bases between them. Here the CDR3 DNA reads TGCAGTGCTAGTATAGGGATGGGCTACGAGCAGTACTTC. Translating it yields CSASIGMGYEQYF.

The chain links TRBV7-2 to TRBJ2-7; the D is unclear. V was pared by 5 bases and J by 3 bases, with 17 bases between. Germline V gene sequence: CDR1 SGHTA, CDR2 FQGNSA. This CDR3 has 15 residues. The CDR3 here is CASSPPPDAVYEQYF. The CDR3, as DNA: TGTGCCAGCAGCCCCCCCCCCGATGCGGTCTACGAGCAGTACTTC.

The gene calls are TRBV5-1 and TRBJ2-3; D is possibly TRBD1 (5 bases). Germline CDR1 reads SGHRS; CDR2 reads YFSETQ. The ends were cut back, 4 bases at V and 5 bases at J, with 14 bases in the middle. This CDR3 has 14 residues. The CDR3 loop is CASSVGRQGDTQYF. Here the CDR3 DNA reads TGCGCCAGCAGCGTAGGACGCCAGGGAGATACGCAGTATTTT. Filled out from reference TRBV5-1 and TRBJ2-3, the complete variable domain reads KAGVTQTPRYLIKTRGQQVTLSCSPISGHRSVSWYQQTPGQGLQFLFEYFSETQRNKGNFPGRFSGRQFSNSRSEMNVSTLELGDSALYLCASSVGRQGDTQYFGPGTRLTVL.

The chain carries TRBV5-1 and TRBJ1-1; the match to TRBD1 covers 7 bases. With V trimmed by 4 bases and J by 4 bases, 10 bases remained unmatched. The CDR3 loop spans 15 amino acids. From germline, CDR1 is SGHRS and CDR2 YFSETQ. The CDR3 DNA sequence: TGCGCCAGCAGCATTGGCCGACAGGGTACCACTGAAGCTTTCTTT. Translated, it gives CASSIGRQGTTEAFF.

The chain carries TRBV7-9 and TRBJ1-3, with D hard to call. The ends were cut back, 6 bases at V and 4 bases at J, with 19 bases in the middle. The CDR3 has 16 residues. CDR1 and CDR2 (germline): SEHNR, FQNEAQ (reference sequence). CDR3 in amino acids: CASRPVVGRRGNTIYF. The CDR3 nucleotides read TGTGCCAGCAGACCCGTAGTCGGTCGGCGGGGAAACACCATATATTTT.

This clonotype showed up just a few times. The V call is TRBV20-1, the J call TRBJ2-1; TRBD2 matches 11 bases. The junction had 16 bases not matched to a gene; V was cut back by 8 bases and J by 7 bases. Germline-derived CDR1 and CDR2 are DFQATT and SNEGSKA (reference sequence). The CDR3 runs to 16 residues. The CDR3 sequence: CSSRQGGTSGTNEQFF. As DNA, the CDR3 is TGCAGTTCTCGGCAGGGAGGGACTAGCGGAACTAATGAGCAGTTCTTC.

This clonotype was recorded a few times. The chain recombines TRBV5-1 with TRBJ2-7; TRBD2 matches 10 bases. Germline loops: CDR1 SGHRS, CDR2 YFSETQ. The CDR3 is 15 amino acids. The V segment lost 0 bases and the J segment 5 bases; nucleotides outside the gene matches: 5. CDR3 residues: CASSLVLSGGHEQYF. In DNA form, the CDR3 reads TGCGCCAGCAGCTTGGTCCTTAGCGGGGGGCACGAGCAGTACTTC.